This entry lists 27 T cell receptor beta chains sequenced from one sample in a study of cytomegalovirus exposure and HLA in healthy donors. The PCR contained 60 Vbeta and 13 Jbeta primers. Assay used: immunoSEQ multiplex PCR; TCRdb lists only in-frame clones, some missing. The top ten hold 1.5% to 2% of the sample, which has about 210,000 clones, 60% to 80% seen once. Sequencing was carried out using PBMCs. The receptors were sampled from a male donor in good health and CMV-seronegative.

The J gene is TRBJ2-5, the V gene TRBV7-9; D is undetermined. The CDR3 has 11 residues. Germline lookup yields CDR1 SEHNR and CDR2 FQNEAQ (reference sequence). The V end lost 4 bases, the J end lost 5 bases, and 5 bases lay between the germline ends. CDR3 coding DNA: TGTGCCAGCAGCTCCGTGGAGACCCAGTACTTC. It encodes CASSSVETQYF. Supplemented by reference TRBV7-9 and TRBJ2-5, the full variable domain reads DTGVSQNPRHKITKRGQNVTFRCDPISEHNRLYWYRQTLGQGPEFLTYFQNEAQLEKSRLLSDRFSAERPKGSFSTLEIQRTEQGDSAMYLCASSSVETQYFGPGTRLLVL.

V gene TRBV19 combines with J gene TRBJ1-5; 7 nucleotides align to TRBD1. CDR3 length equals 14 residues. Germline V gene sequence: CDR1 LNHDA, CDR2 SQIVND (reference sequence). J was trimmed by 4 bases and V by 9 bases; bases with no gene match: 9. The CDR3 DNA sequence: TGTGCCAGCCGTAGACAGGGCGAAAATCAGCCCCAGCATTTT. It specifies CASRRQGENQPQHF.

The chain couples TRBV11-1 to TRBJ2-5; D is possibly TRBD2 (5 bases). Germline CDR1 reads SGHAT; CDR2 reads FQDESV (reference sequence). The V end was cut by 1 base, the J end by 2 bases, with 14 bases between. The CDR3 spans 16 residues. Written as DNA, the CDR3 is TGTGCCAGCAGCTTAGTTGGAGGCAGCTTACAAGAGACCCAGTACTTC. Protein: CASSLVGGSLQETQYF.

The V gene is TRBV28, the J gene TRBJ2-1; D unclear. CDR1 is MDHEN and CDR2 is SYDVKM in the germline V gene. There are 12 residues in the CDR3. The ends were cut back, 6 bases at V and 9 bases at J, with 12 bases in the middle. The CDR3 region has the DNA TGTGCCAGCAGCCTTACGGGTTCTGAGCAGTTCTTC. Its protein is CASSLTGSEQFF. Using reference TRBV28 and TRBJ2-1 for the parts outside the CDR3, the full variable domain is DVKVTQSSRYLVKRTGEKVFLECVQDMDHENMFWYRQDPGLGLRLIYFSYDVKMKEKGDIPEGYSVSREKKERFSLILESASTNQTSMYLCASSLTGSEQFFGPGTRLTVL.

The chain combines TRBV27 with TRBJ2-2; 10 bases fit TRBD1. With 5 bases clipped from V and 11 bases from J, the junction kept 11 bases outside the gene matches. Germline CDR1 reads MNHEY; CDR2 reads SMNVEV (reference sequence). The CDR3 has 15 residues. The CDR3, as DNA: TGTGCCAGCAGTCCCCGGGACAGGGGAGTGGTTGAGCTGTTTTTT. Translating it yields CASSPRDRGVVELFF.

The chain is built from TRBV7-2 and TRBJ1-1, with D unresolved. Trimming shortened V by 3 bases and J by 0 bases, and 11 bases separated the two germline ends. The CDR3 is 15 residues long. The germline V gene encodes CDR1 SGHTA and CDR2 FQGNSA. CDR3 coding DNA: TGTGCCAGCAGCTTGGTCGCGGAAATGAACACTGAAGCTTTCTTT. This translates into CASSLVAEMNTEAFF.

The rearrangement joins TRBV7-6 to TRBJ2-3; D is uncertain. Trimming left V 6 bases short and J 5 bases short, with 18 bases between. Germline loops: CDR1 SGHVS, CDR2 FNYEAQ. The CDR3 length is 15 residues. The CDR3 reads CASSTAPSTGDTQYF. The CDR3 nucleotides read TGTGCCAGCAGTACAGCACCATCTACCGGAGATACGCAGTATTTT.

The chain combines TRBV29-1 with TRBJ1-3, with D possibly TRBD1 on 6 matching bases. Trimming cost V 7 bases and J 2 bases, with 9 bases left between them. This CDR3 has 12 residues. The germline V gene encodes CDR1 SQVTM and CDR2 ANQGSEA. CDR3: CSAGTTGNTIYF. In nucleotides, the CDR3 is TGCAGCGCCGGGACAACTGGAAACACCATATATTTT.

The chain employs TRBV28 and TRBJ2-1; TRBD2 agrees at 10 bases. The germline gives CDR1 MDHEN, CDR2 SYDVKM. V was pared by 3 bases and J by 5 bases, with 4 bases of the junction left unmatched. The CDR3 is 15 residues long. CDR3 sequence (DNA): TGTGCCAGCAGTTTCGGGCTAGCGGGGGACAATGAGCAGTTCTTC. It yields the protein CASSFGLAGDNEQFF.

The CDR3: CASSLPTGEGDYGYTF. CDR3 nucleotide sequence: TGTGCCAGCAGCTTACCAACGGGAGAGGGTGACTATGGCTACACCTTC. The gene calls are TRBV7-9 and TRBJ1-2; D unresolved. Deletions cut 2 bases from V and 3 bases from J, with 16 bases between. From germline, CDR1 is SEHNR and CDR2 FQNEAQ (reference sequence). This CDR3 is built from 16 residues.

This clone has a single count. The chain uses TRBV11-2 and TRBJ1-1, with 8 nucleotides matching TRBD1. J lost 4 bases, V lost 0 bases, and 4 bases had no gene match. The CDR3 has 15 amino acids. The V gene's germline CDR1 is SGHAT and CDR2 FQNNGV. The CDR3 region has the DNA TGTGCCAGCAGCTTAGACCAGGGGGCCTTCACTGAAGCTTTCTTT. This encodes CASSLDQGAFTEAFF.

The chain couples TRBV30 to TRBJ2-3; 10 bases are shared with TRBD1. Unmatched junction bases numbered 7, after V lost 5 bases and J lost 5 bases. This CDR3 has 14 residues. CDR1 and CDR2 from the germline V gene are GTSNPN and SVGIG (reference sequence). CDR3 DNA: TGTGCCTGGGCAAAAGGACAGGGGGTAGATACGCAGTATTTT. Translation gives CAWAKGQGVDTQYF.

The V call is TRBV12-5, the J call TRBJ2-2, with D uncertain. Germline V gene data show CDR1 as LGHNT and CDR2 as FRNRAP. Trimming left V 2 bases short and J 8 bases short, with 6 bases between. The CDR3 extends over 12 amino acids. CDR3 nucleotide sequence: TGTGCTAGTGGTTTGACAGTAGGGGAGCTGTTTTTT. This encodes CASGLTVGELFF.

This CDR3 is CASSVGQSTEAFF. CDR3 sequence (DNA): TGTGCCAGCAGCGTAGGACAGTCCACTGAAGCTTTCTTT. V gene TRBV9 combines with J gene TRBJ1-1; maybe TRBD1 (5 bases). Germline CDR1 reads SGDLS; CDR2 reads YYNGEE. The CDR3 consists of 13 residues. Trimming shortened V by 0 bases and J by 4 bases, and 7 bases separated the two germline ends. The whole variable domain, filled in from reference TRBV9 and TRBJ1-1, reads DSGVTQTPKHLITATGQRVTLRCSPRSGDLSVYWYQQSLDQGLQFLIQYYNGEERAKGNILERFSAQQFPDLHSELNLSSLELGDSALYFCASSVGQSTEAFFGQGTRLTVV.

The chain couples TRBV5-1 to TRBJ2-7, with TRBD2 matching 9 bases. CDR3 length: 15 residues. The J segment lost 7 bases and the V segment lost 0 bases, leaving 8 bases of the junction unmatched. Per germline, CDR1 SGHRS and CDR2 YFSETQ. The CDR3 here is CASSLVASGMGEQYF. The DNA for the CDR3 is TGCGCCAGCAGCTTGGTGGCTAGCGGGATGGGTGAGCAGTACTTC.

The chain has TRBV5-5 and TRBJ1-5; 11 nucleotides align to TRBD1. Unmatched junction bases numbered 7, after V lost 5 bases and J lost 6 bases. Germline values: CDR1 SGHKS, CDR2 YYEKEE (reference sequence). The CDR3 contains 15 residues. The CDR3 coding sequence is TGTGCCAGCAGACGGGGACAGGGGGACATTCAGCCCCAGCATTTT. Residues: CASRRGQGDIQPQHF.

The V call is TRBV7-3, the J call TRBJ2-1; D may be TRBD2 (5 bases). Germline CDR1 reads SGHTA; CDR2 reads FQGTGA. There are 15 residues in the CDR3. Between the trimmed V and J ends, which lost 0 bases and 1 base, there was a span of 7 bases. The CDR3 coding sequence is TGTGCCAGCAGCTTAACTAGCGCGTCCTACAATGAGCAGTTCTTC. Amino acid sequence: CASSLTSASYNEQFF.

The chain is built from TRBV28 and TRBJ2-7; D remains ambiguous. The CDR3 contains 13 residues. Between the trimmed V and J ends, which lost 5 bases and 2 bases, there was a span of 10 bases. Germline assignment: CDR1 MDHEN and CDR2 SYDVKM. The CDR3: CASSPGEAYEQYF. DNA of the CDR3: TGTGCCAGCAGTCCCGGTGAGGCCTACGAGCAGTACTTC. The full variable domain, in which reference TRBV28 and TRBJ2-7 provide the parts outside the CDR3, is DVKVTQSSRYLVKRTGEKVFLECVQDMDHENMFWYRQDPGLGLRLIYFSYDVKMKEKGDIPEGYSVSREKKERFSLILESASTNQTSMYLCASSPGEAYEQYFGPGTRLTVT.

The genes are TRBV9 and TRBJ2-5; D is possibly TRBD2 (5 bases). Trimming cost V 4 bases and J 5 bases, with 6 bases left between them. The CDR3 loop spans 11 amino acids. From germline, CDR1 is SGDLS and CDR2 YYNGEE. As DNA, the CDR3 is TGTGCCAGCAGCTCGGGGGAGACCCAGTACTTC. Its protein product is CASSSGETQYF.

The V and J genes are TRBV30 and TRBJ2-2; tentatively, D is TRBD2 (6 bases). The V gene lost 1 base and the J gene lost 4 bases, with 10 bases spanning the gap. CDR1 GTSNPN and CDR2 SVGIG come from the germline V gene (reference sequence). The CDR3 extends over 14 amino acids. This CDR3 is CAWSERGFTGELFF. Written as DNA, the CDR3 is TGTGCCTGGAGTGAACGGGGGTTCACCGGGGAGCTGTTTTTT.

The gene calls are TRBV29-1 and TRBJ2-7, with 7 bases identical to TRBD1. This CDR3 has 13 residues. The V segment lost 1 base and the J segment 12 bases; nucleotides outside the gene matches: 12. In germline, CDR1 is SQVTM, CDR2 ANQGSEA. CDR3 region: CSVEAQPGRGLYF. In DNA, the CDR3 is TGCAGCGTTGAAGCCCAACCGGGCAGGGGGTTGTACTTC.

The chain joins TRBV5-6 to TRBJ2-1, with D perhaps TRBD1 (6 bases). Germline assignment: CDR1 SGHDT and CDR2 YYEEEE. The CDR3 is made up of 15 amino acids. The V end lost 4 bases, the J end lost 7 bases, and 18 bases lay between the germline ends. The CDR3 reads CASSPIVQGFNEQFF. The CDR3 DNA sequence: TGTGCCAGCAGCCCCATCGTCCAGGGGTTTAATGAGCAGTTCTTC.

This rearrangement joins TRBV20-1 to TRBJ2-2; D not resolved. V was shortened by 2 bases and J by 6 bases, with 4 bases between the two germline ends. CDR1 and CDR2 (germline): DFQATT, SNEGSKA (reference sequence). This CDR3 comprises 11 residues. The CDR3 nucleotides read TGCAGTGCTAGACAGTCCGGGGAGCTGTTTTTT. This codes for CSARQSGELFF.

The chain combines TRBV19 with TRBJ2-7; 14 nucleotides line up with TRBD2. Unmatched junction bases numbered 7, after V lost 8 bases and J lost 7 bases. This CDR3 has 14 amino acids. Germline V gene lookup returns CDR1 LNHDA and CDR2 SQIVND (reference sequence). The CDR3 is CASGGLAGAGEQYF. The CDR3 DNA is TGTGCCAGTGGGGGACTAGCGGGAGCTGGGGAGCAGTACTTC.

V gene TRBV9 combines with J gene TRBJ2-7; D is perhaps TRBD1 (5 bases). Germline assignment: CDR1 SGDLS and CDR2 YYNGEE. The CDR3 has 14 amino acids. V lost 0 bases and J 2 bases, leaving 9 bases between the germline ends. The CDR3: CASSVDTGTYEQYF. For the CDR3, the DNA is TGTGCCAGCAGCGTAGACACAGGCACCTACGAGCAGTACTTC.

The chain uses TRBV6-5 and TRBJ1-5; D ambiguous. With 4 bases removed from V and 2 bases from J, the gap between germline ends came to 15 bases. The CDR3 is made up of 16 amino acids. Per germline, CDR1 MNHEY and CDR2 SVGAGI. The CDR3, as DNA: TGTGCCAGCAGTTTTCAATACGACGGAGGCAATCAGCCCCAGCATTTT. This gives the protein CASSFQYDGGNQPQHF.

The chain employs TRBV9 and TRBJ2-5, with 7 bases aligning to TRBD2. The CDR3 is 14 residues long. Germline CDR1 and CDR2: SGDLS and YYNGEE. J was trimmed by 0 bases and V by 2 bases; bases with no gene match: 1. CDR3 in amino acids: CASSVGGYQETQYF. The CDR3, as DNA: TGTGCCAGCAGCGTGGGGGGGTACCAAGAGACCCAGTACTTC.